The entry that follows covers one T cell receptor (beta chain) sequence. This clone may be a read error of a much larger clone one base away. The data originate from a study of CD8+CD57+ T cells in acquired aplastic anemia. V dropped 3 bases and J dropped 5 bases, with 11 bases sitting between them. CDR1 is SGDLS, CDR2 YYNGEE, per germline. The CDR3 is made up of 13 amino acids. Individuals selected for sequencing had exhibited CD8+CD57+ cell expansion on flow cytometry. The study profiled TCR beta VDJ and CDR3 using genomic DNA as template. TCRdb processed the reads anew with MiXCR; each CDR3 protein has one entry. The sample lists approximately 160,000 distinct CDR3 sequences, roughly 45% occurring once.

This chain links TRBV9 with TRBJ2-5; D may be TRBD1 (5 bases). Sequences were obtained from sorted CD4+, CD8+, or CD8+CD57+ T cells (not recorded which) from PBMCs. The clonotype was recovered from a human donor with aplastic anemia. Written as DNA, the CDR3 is TGTGCCAGCAGCGAAGGCCCAGGGGAGACCCAGTACTTC. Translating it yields CASSEGPGETQYF.